This T cell receptor (beta chain) was observed in a study of T-cell reconstitution after alpha-beta-depleted transplantation in children. Preparation of the TCRbeta library was carried out with unique molecular identifiers. MiXCR was run by TCRdb on the PCR reads, yielding one entry per CDR3 protein. This sample has more than 200,000 distinct CDR3 sequences, with 7.5% to 10% found just once. V was trimmed by 0 bases and J by 5 bases, leaving 17 bases between them. The CDR3 covers 15 residues. CDR1 and CDR2 (germline): DFQATT, SNEGSKA (reference sequence). This clonotype showed up many times. This specimen was PBMCs from the stem cell graft donor, taken from the stem cell graft. The receptor comes from a human donor who donated a stem cell graft to a child with SCID. The V call is TRBV20-1, the J call TRBJ2-7; the D gene is possibly TRBD2 (6 bases). CDR3: CSARDPTPRGDEQYF. CDR3 sequence (DNA): TGCAGTGCTAGAGACCCTACACCGCGGGGCGACGAGCAGTACTTC.